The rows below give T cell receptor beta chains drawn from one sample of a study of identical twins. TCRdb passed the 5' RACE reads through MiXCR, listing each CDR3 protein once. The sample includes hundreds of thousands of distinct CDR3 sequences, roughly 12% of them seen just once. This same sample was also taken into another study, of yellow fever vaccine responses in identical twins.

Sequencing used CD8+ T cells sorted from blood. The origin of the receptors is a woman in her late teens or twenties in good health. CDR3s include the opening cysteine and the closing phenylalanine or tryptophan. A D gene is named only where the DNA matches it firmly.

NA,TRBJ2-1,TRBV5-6,CASSSTLAGKSYNEQFF
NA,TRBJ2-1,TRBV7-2,CADSLRRNNEQFF
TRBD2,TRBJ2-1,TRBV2,CASTEGLAGYNEQFF
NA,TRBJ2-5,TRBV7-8,CASSPMPGLRYQETQYF
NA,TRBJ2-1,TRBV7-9,CASSLSEAAYNEQFF
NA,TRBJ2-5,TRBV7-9,CASSLVGHQETQYF
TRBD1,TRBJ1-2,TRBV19,CASMTGNYGYTF
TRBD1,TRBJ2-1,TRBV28,CASIPGQGSHSYNEQFF
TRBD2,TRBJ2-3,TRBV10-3,CAISGSGKSTDTQYF
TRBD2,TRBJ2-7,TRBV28,CASRAGTTYEQYF